This is a list of T cell receptor beta chains from one sample in a study of regulatory T cells in long-lasting Graves disease. TCRdb ran MiXCR on the multiplex PCR reads and lists one entry per CDR3 protein. The table shows hundreds of thousands of distinct CDR3 sequences, with about 20% occurring only once. Specimen: peripheral blood mononuclear cells (PBMCs), collected when the disease was refractory, from a patient treated with antithyroid drugs. These receptors were taken from a female donor with Graves disease. The CDR3 runs from the conserved cysteine through the conserved F or W. Each record gives: D gene, V gene, clone size, J gene, CDR3 protein, CDR3 DNA. A D gene is named only where the DNA matches it firmly. Clone size is shown for a subset of rows, as once, few, many or a class of expanded clone.

>TRBD1|TRBV6-2/TRBV6-3|many|TRBJ1-5
CASRWDRGTQPQHF
TGTGCCAGCAGATGGGACAGGGGGACTCAGCCCCAGCATTTT
>.|TRBV7-8|many|TRBJ1-1
CASSLVGGNTEAFF
TGTGCCAGCAGCTTAGTTGGGGGGAACACTGAAGCTTTCTTT
>.|TRBV7-2|many|TRBJ2-5
CASSVQATQYF
TGTGCCAGCAGCGTCCAAGCGACCCAGTACTTC
>.|TRBV15|many|TRBJ2-5
CATSRDGDSSGETQYF
TGTGCCACCAGCAGAGATGGGGACTCCAGCGGGGAGACCCAGTACTTC
>.|TRBV29-1|.|TRBJ2-2
CSVVSSNTGELFF
TGCAGCGTTGTCTCTTCGAACACCGGGGAGCTGTTTTTT
>TRBD1|TRBV6-2/TRBV6-3|many|TRBJ2-7
CASSYKGQPYEQYF
TGTGCCAGCAGTTACAAGGGACAGCCTTACGAGCAGTACTTC
>TRBD1|TRBV19|.|TRBJ1-2
CAGIPRTAGGANYGYTF
TGTGCCGGTATCCCTCGCACGGCAGGGGGAGCGAACTATGGCTACACCTTC
>.|TRBV4-3|few|TRBJ2-7
CASSQDRDPRTSEQYF
TGCGCCAGCAGCCAAGATCGGGATCCCAGGACATCCGAGCAGTACTTC
>TRBD2|TRBV7-9|once|TRBJ2-3
CASSPTSGGTWDTQYF
TGTGCCAGCAGCCCCACTAGCGGTGGTACTTGGGATACGCAGTATTTT
>.|TRBV7-9|.|TRBJ2-5
CASSFDRYQETQYF
TGTGCCAGCAGCTTTGACAGGTACCAAGAGACCCAGTACTTC
>TRBD2|TRBV3-1|.|TRBJ2-1
CASSPRGGNEQFF
TGTGCCAGCAGCCCCCGGGGGGGTAATGAGCAGTTCTTC
>.|TRBV7-2|many|TRBJ2-5
CASSSQAGPVETQYF
TGTGCCAGCAGCTCCCAGGCAGGCCCCGTGGAGACCCAGTACTTC
>.|TRBV24-1|many|TRBJ1-2
CATSDPSKERNGYTF
TGTGCCACCAGTGACCCGTCCAAGGAGAGGAATGGCTACACCTTC
>.|TRBV6-1|many|TRBJ2-5
CATKRIRGSQETQYF
TGTGCCACGAAAAGGATCCGGGGATCGCAAGAGACCCAGTACTTC
>.|TRBV6-2/TRBV6-3|many|TRBJ2-7
CASSHYFGGGAPSYEQYF
TGTGCCAGCAGTCACTACTTTGGAGGGGGCGCCCCCTCCTACGAGCAGTACTTC
>.|TRBV4-2|.|TRBJ1-5
CASSQDVGNQPQHF
TGTGCCAGCAGCCAAGATGTCGGCAATCAGCCCCAGCATTTT
>.|TRBV28|.|TRBJ2-7
CASSAALASPYEQYF
TGTGCCAGCAGCGCCGCGCTAGCGTCTCCCTACGAGCAGTACTTC
>TRBD1|TRBV5-6|few|TRBJ1-6
CASSFGTVNSPLHF
TGTGCCAGCAGCTTCGGGACAGTGAATTCACCCCTCCACTTT
>TRBD1|TRBV12-3/TRBV12-4|many|TRBJ1-1
CASSFGGQTNTEAFF
TGTGCCAGCAGTTTCGGGGGACAGACGAACACTGAAGCTTTCTTT
>TRBD1|TRBV7-2|few|TRBJ2-7
CASSLTGQGLGEQYF
TGTGCCAGCAGCTTAACGGGACAGGGTCTGGGGGAGCAGTACTTC
>.|TRBV6-5|few|TRBJ2-7
CASSYSHRAVIYEQYF
TGTGCCAGCAGTTACTCGCACAGGGCTGTTATCTACGAGCAGTACTTC
>TRBD2|TRBV7-9|.|TRBJ2-1
CASSLALAGGRNEQFF
TGTGCCAGCAGCTTAGCGCTAGCGGGAGGGAGGAATGAGCAGTTCTTC
>.|TRBV7-2|many|TRBJ1-2
CASSFTTGHLGGYTF
TGTGCCAGCAGCTTTACGACGGGGCATCTGGGGGGCTACACCTTC
>.|TRBV24-1|many|TRBJ1-1
CATSGPMNTEAFF
TGTGCCACCAGTGGTCCGATGAACACTGAAGCTTTCTTT
>TRBD2|TRBV7-9|.|TRBJ2-2
CASSYTSGMAGELFF
TGTGCCAGCAGCTACACTAGCGGGATGGCCGGGGAGCTGTTTTTT
>.|TRBV2|.|TRBJ2-1
CASEGQGMNNEQFF
TGTGCCAGCGAGGGGCAGGGCATGAACAATGAGCAGTTCTTC
>.|TRBV20-1|many|TRBJ2-5
CSATQVQETQYF
TGCAGTGCTACACAGGTGCAGGAGACCCAGTACTTC
>.|TRBV28|.|TRBJ1-3
CASRPHGRVPSGNTIYF
TGTGCCAGCAGACCCCATGGACGGGTCCCATCTGGAAACACCATATATTTT
>TRBD1|TRBV4-1|.|TRBJ2-2
CASSYGQGAGELFF
TGCGCCAGCAGCTACGGACAGGGGGCAGGGGAGCTGTTTTTT
>.|TRBV25-1|few|TRBJ1-4
CASSEYTRMPEKLFF
TGTGCCAGCAGTGAATATACGAGGATGCCGGAGAAACTGTTTTTT
>TRBD1|TRBV5-4|many|TRBJ1-5
CASSSRDRPDQPQHF
TGTGCCAGCAGTTCCCGGGACAGGCCTGATCAGCCCCAGCATTTT
>TRBD1|TRBV24-1|.|TRBJ2-2
CATSDSGQSSRSATGELFF
TGTGCCACCAGTGACTCGGGACAGTCCTCCCGATCTGCCACCGGGGAGCTGTTTTTT
>.|TRBV6-1|few|TRBJ2-6
CASLTRTGANVLTF
TGTGCCAGCCTCACAAGAACTGGGGCCAACGTCCTGACTTTC
>.|TRBV2|many|TRBJ2-7
CASSQRGGGGVRTYEQYF
TGTGCCAGCAGTCAGAGGGGGGGAGGGGGCGTTCGTACCTACGAGCAGTACTTC
>.|TRBV28|many|TRBJ2-4
CASSLYLDSPGKNIQYF
TGTGCCAGCAGTTTATACCTGGACAGTCCTGGCAAAAACATTCAGTACTTC
>TRBD2|TRBV19|few|TRBJ2-7
CATETSGSTGYYEQYF
TGTGCCACCGAGACTAGCGGGAGTACGGGATACTACGAGCAGTACTTC
>.|TRBV10-3|.|TRBJ1-1
CAISESSWAFF
TGTGCCATCAGTGAGTCTTCTTGGGCTTTCTTT
>TRBD1|TRBV13|.|TRBJ1-6
CASSPRGQGEIHSPLHF
TGTGCCAGCAGCCCCCGGGGACAGGGGGAGATACATTCACCCCTCCACTTT
>.|TRBV11-2|many|TRBJ1-3
CASSSPREGNTIYF
TGTGCCAGCAGCTCCCCACGGGAAGGAAACACCATATATTTT
>TRBD1|TRBV3-1|.|TRBJ1-2
CASSQDLGTGYGYTF
TGTGCCAGCAGCCAAGATCTCGGGACAGGCTATGGCTACACCTTC
>.|TRBV6-2/TRBV6-3|.|TRBJ1-2
CASSYYINYGYTF
TGTGCCAGCAGTTACTATATTAACTATGGCTACACCTTC
>TRBD1|TRBV5-1|few|TRBJ2-7
CASSAETGSFYEQYF
TGCGCCAGCAGCGCGGAGACAGGGTCTTTCTACGAGCAGTACTTC